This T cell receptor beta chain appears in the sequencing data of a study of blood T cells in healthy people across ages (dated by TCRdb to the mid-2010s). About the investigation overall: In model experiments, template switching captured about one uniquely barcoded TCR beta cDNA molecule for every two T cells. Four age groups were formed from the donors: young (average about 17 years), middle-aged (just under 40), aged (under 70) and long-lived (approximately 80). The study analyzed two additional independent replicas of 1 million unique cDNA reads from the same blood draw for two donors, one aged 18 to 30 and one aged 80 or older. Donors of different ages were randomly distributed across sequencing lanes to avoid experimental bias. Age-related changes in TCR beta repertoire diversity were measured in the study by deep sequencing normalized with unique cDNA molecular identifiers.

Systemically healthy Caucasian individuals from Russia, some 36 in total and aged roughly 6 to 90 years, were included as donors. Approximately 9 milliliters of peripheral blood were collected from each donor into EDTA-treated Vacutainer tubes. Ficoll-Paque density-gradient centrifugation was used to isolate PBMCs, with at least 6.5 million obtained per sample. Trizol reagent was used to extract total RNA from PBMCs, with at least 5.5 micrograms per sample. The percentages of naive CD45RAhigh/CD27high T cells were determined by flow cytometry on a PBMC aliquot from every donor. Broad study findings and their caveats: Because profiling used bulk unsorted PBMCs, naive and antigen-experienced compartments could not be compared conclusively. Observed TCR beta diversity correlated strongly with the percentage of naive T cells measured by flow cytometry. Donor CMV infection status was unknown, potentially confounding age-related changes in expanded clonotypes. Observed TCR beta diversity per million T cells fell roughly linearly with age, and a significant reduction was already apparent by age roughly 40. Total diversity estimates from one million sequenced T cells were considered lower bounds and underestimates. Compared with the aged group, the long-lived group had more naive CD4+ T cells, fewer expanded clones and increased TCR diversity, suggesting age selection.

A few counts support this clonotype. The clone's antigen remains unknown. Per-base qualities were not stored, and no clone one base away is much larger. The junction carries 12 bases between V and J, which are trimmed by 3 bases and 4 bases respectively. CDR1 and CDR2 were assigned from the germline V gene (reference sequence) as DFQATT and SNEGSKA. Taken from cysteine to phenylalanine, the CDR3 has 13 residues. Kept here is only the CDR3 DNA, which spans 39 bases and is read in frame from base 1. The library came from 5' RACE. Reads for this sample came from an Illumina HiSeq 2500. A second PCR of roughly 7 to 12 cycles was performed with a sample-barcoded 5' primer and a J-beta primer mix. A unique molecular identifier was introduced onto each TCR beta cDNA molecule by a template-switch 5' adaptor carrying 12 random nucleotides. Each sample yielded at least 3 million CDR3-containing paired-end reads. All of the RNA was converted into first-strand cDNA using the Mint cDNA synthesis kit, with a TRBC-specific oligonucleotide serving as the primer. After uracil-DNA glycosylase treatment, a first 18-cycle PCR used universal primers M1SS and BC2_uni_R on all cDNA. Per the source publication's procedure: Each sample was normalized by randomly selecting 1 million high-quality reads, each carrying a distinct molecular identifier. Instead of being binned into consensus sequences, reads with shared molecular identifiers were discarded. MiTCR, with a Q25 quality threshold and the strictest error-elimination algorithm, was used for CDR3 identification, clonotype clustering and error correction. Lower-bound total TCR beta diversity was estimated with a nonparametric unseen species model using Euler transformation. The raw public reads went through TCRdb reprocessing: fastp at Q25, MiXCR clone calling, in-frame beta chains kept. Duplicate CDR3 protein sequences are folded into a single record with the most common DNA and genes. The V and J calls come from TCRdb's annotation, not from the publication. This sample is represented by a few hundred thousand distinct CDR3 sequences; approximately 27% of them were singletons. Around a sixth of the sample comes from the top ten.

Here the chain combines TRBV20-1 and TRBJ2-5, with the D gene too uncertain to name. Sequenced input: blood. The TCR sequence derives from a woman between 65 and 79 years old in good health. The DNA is TGCAGTGCTAGCTTAGGGTGGAGAGAGACCCAGTACTTC. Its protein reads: CSASLGWRETQYF.